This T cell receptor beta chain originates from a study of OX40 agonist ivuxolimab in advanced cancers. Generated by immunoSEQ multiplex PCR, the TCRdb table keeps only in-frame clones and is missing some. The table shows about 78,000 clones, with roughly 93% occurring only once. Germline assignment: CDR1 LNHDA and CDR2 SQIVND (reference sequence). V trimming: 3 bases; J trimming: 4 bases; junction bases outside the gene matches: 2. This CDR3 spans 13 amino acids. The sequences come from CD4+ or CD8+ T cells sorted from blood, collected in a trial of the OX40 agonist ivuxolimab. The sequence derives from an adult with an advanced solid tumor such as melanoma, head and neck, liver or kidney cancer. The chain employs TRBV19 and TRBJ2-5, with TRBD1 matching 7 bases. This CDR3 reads CASSMRDRETQYF. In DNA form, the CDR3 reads TGTGCCAGTAGTATGAGGGACAGAGAGACCCAGTACTTC.